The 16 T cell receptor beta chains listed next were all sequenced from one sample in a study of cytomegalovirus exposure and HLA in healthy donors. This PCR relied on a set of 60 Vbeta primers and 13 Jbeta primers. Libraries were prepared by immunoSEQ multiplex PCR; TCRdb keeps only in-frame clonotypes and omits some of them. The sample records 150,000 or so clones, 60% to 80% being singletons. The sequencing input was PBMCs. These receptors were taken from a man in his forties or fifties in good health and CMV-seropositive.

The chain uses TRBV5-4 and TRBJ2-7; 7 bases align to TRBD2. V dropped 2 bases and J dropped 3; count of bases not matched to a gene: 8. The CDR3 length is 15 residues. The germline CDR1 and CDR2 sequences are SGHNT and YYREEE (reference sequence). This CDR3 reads CASSLRASGSYEQYF. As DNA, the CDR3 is TGTGCCAGCAGCTTACGGGCTAGCGGCAGCTACGAGCAGTACTTC.

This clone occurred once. The CDR3 is CASSLQVQGGSPLHF. The CDR3 nucleotides read TGTGCCAGCAGTTTACAGGTACAGGGCGGCTCACCCCTCCACTTT. V usage is TRBV27 and J usage is TRBJ1-6; D is possibly TRBD1 (6 bases). V was clipped by 2 bases and J by 10 bases, with 15 bases between them. Germline values: CDR1 MNHEY, CDR2 SMNVEV (reference sequence). This CDR3 region has 15 residues.

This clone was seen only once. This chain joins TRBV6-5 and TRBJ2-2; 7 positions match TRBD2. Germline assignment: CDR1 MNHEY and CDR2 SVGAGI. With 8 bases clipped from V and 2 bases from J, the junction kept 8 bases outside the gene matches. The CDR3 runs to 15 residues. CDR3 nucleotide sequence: TGTGCCAGCTCTTCGGGACTACTAAACACCGGGGAGCTGTTTTTT. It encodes CASSSGLLNTGELFF.

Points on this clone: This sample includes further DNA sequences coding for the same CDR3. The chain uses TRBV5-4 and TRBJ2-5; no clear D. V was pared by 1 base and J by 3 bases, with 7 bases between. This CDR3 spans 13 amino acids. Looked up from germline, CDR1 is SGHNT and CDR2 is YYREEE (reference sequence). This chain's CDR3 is CASSLRGEETQYF. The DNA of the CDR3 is TGTGCCAGCAGCTTGCGCGGAGAAGAGACCCAGTACTTC.

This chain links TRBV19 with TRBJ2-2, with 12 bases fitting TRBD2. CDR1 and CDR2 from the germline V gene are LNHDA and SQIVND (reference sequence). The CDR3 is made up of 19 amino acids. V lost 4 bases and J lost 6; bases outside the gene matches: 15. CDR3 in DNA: TGTGCCAGTAGTAAGCGGGACAGAAGACTAGCGGGAGAACCCGGGGAGCTGTTTTTT. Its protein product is CASSKRDRRLAGEPGELFF.

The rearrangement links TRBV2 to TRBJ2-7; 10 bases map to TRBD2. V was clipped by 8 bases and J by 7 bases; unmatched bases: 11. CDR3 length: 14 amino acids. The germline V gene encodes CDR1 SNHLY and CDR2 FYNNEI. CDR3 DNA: TGTGCCAGCGGGGGACTAGCGTTCGGCGAGGAGCAGTACTTC. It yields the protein CASGGLAFGEEQYF.

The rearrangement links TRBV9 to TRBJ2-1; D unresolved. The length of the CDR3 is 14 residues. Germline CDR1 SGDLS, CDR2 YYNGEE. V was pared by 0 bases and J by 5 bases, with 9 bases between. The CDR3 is CASSVEPSNNEQFF. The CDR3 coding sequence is TGTGCCAGCAGCGTAGAGCCGTCTAACAATGAGCAGTTCTTC.

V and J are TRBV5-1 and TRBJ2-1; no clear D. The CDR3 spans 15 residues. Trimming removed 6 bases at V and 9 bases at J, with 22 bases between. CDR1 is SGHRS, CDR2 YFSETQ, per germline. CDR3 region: CASNSVGTTDSEQFF. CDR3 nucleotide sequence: TGCGCCAGCAACTCTGTAGGTACTACGGATTCTGAGCAGTTCTTC.

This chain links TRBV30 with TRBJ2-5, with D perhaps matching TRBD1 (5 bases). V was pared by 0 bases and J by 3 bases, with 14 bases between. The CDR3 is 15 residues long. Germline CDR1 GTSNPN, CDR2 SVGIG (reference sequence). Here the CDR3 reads CAWSVGTGLEETQYF. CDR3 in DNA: TGTGCCTGGAGTGTAGGTACAGGCCTCGAAGAGACCCAGTACTTC.

For the CDR3, the DNA is TGTGCCAGCAGCTTAGGGGACAGTTGGAACGAGCAGTACTTC. It specifies CASSLGDSWNEQYF. This chain links TRBV7-2 with TRBJ2-7, with 7 bases aligning to TRBD1. This CDR3 region has 14 residues. Trimming at V came to 1 base and at J to 5 bases, leaving 5 bases not matched to a gene. The germline V gene has CDR1 SGHTA and CDR2 FQGNSA.

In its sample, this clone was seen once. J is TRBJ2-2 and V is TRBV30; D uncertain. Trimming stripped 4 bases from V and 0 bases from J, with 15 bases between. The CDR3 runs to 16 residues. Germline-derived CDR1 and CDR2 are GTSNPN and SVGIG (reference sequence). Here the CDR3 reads CAWTGRQDANTGELFF. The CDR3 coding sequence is TGTGCCTGGACAGGTAGACAAGACGCGAACACCGGGGAGCTGTTTTTT.

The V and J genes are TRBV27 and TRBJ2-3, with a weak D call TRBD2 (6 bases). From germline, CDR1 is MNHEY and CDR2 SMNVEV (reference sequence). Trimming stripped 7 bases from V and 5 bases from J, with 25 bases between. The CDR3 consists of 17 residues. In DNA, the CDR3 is TGTGCCAGCAATCCCCTAGGTGTGGGACTTGGGCTAGATACGCAGTATTTT. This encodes CASNPLGVGLGLDTQYF.

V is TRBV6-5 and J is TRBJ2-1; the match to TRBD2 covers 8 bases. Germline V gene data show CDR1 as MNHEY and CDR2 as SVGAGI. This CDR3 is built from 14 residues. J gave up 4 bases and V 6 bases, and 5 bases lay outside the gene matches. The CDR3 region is CASRPGLGYNEQFF. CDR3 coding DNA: TGTGCCAGCAGACCGGGACTAGGGTACAATGAGCAGTTCTTC.

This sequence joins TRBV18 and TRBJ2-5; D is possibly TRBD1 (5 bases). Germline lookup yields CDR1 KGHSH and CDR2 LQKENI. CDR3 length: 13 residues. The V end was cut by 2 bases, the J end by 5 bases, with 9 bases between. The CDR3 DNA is TGTGCCAGCTCACCAGGGGCCAGGGAGACCCAGTACTTC. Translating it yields CASSPGARETQYF. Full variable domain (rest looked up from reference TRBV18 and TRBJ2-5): NAGVMQNPRHLVRRRGQEARLRCSPMKGHSHVYWYRQLPEEGLKFMVYLQKENIIDESGMPKERFSAEFPKEGPSILRIQQVVRGDSAAYFCASSPGARETQYFGPGTRLLVL.

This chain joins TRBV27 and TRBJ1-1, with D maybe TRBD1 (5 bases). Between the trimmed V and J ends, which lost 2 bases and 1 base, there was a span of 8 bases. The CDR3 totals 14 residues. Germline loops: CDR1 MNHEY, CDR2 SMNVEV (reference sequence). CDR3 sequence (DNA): TGTGCCAGCAGTTTAATGGGGGGGAACACTGAAGCTTTCTTT. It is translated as CASSLMGGNTEAFF.

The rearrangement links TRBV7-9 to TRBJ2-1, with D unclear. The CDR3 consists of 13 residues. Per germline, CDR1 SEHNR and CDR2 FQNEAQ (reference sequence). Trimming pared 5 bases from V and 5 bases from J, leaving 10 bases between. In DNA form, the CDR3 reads TGTGCCAGCAGCCCGAGTCGGGACAATGAGCAGTTCTTC. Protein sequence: CASSPSRDNEQFF. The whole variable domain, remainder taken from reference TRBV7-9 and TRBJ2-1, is DTGVSQNPRHKITKRGQNVTFRCDPISEHNRLYWYRQTLGQGPEFLTYFQNEAQLEKSRLLSDRFSAERPKGSFSTLEIQRTEQGDSAMYLCASSPSRDNEQFFGPGTRLTVL.